The T cell receptor beta chain described here comes from a study of identical twins. The study's findings and limits: Out-of-frame beta chain sequences displayed weaker excess sharing between twins.

This clonotype was seen ten or more times. Its antigen is unknown. Every sampled donor was Caucasian and healthy. Germline-derived CDR1 and CDR2 are SGHAT and FQNNGV. V was cut by 1 base and J by 1 base, with 13 bases left in between. The CDR3 runs to 17 residues. Unique molecular identifiers were in the cDNA, with template-switch universal primer binding. One entry per CDR3 protein, called by TCRdb with MiXCR from the 5' RACE reads. The sample carries more than 350,000 distinct CDR3 sequences, about 10% recorded once. Material: naive T cells sorted from blood. This TCR came from a woman in her fifties or sixties in good health. The V and J genes are TRBV11-2 and TRBJ2-2, with no clear D. The CDR3 coding sequence is TGTGCCAGCAGCTTAGTGATGCCGCCAATGAACACCGGGGAGCTGTTTTTT. Translating gives CASSLVMPPMNTGELFF.